These 27 T cell receptor beta chains share one sample of origin, sequenced in a study of T cell responses to AZD1222 COVID-19 vaccine. Using immunoSEQ multiplex PCR, the repertoire was profiled, and TCRdb retains in-frame clones only, with some absent. This sample yields 70,000 to 75,000 clones, of which roughly 75% are seen a single time; around 45% belongs to the top ten. The input for sequencing was peripheral blood, taken 28 days after the second AZD1222 dose. The source of these receptors is an adult who received the AZD1222 COVID-19 vaccine.

The chain is built from TRBV24-1 and TRBJ2-7; D gene unclear. Trimming left V 3 bases short and J 2 bases short, with 10 bases between. CDR1 is KGHDR and CDR2 is SFDVKD in the germline V gene. The CDR3 sequence is 14 residues long. CDR3 region: CATSDRSSAYEQYF. The CDR3 DNA follows: TGTGCCACCAGTGATCGATCCTCCGCCTACGAGCAGTACTTC.

The chain employs TRBV28 and TRBJ2-5; D possibly matches TRBD1 or TRBD2 (5 bases each). The CDR3 has 17 residues. V lost 3 bases to trimming and J lost 5 bases, with 22 bases between them. The germline CDR1 and CDR2 sequences are MDHEN and SYDVKM. CDR3 DNA: TGTGCCAGCAGTTTGGCCCCAGGGACCCCCGGATCGGAGACCCAGTACTTC. Protein: CASSLAPGTPGSETQYF.

The genes are TRBV5-1 and TRBJ2-4; 8 bases align to TRBD2. The germline V gene has CDR1 SGHRS and CDR2 YFSETQ. J gave up 5 bases and V 0 bases, and 4 bases lay outside the gene matches. The CDR3 is 15 residues long. CDR3 nucleotide sequence: TGCGCCAGCAGCTTGGAGGGACTAGAACAAAACATTCAGTACTTC. It codes for CASSLEGLEQNIQYF.

There are a few counts of this clone. This chain joins TRBV28 and TRBJ2-5; D is possibly TRBD2 (5 bases). The germline V and J ends were trimmed by 5 bases and 5 bases, with 6 bases remaining between them. This CDR3 has 11 residues. The germline gives CDR1 MDHEN, CDR2 SYDVKM. This CDR3 reads CASSRRETQYF. The CDR3 coding sequence is TGTGCCAGCAGTCGGAGGGAGACCCAGTACTTC. The full variable domain, completed using reference TRBV28 and TRBJ2-5, is DVKVTQSSRYLVKRTGEKVFLECVQDMDHENMFWYRQDPGLGLRLIYFSYDVKMKEKGDIPEGYSVSREKKERFSLILESASTNQTSMYLCASSRRETQYFGPGTRLLVL.

This rearrangement joins TRBV18 to TRBJ2-7, with 9 bases fitting TRBD1. The CDR3 contains 17 residues. V shed 5 bases, J shed 0 bases, and the junction held 11 bases outside the gene matches. Germline CDR1 KGHSH, CDR2 LQKENI. The CDR3 reads CASSARDRGAYSYEQYF. CDR3 in DNA: TGTGCCAGCTCAGCAAGAGACAGGGGGGCCTACTCCTACGAGCAGTACTTC.

DNA for the CDR3: TGTGCCAGCTCACCACCGCGCGGGGGCAGGGGGCTCTCTGGAAACACCATATATTTT. This sequence encodes CASSPPRGGRGLSGNTIYF. The V call is TRBV18, the J call TRBJ1-3; TRBD1 agrees at 8 bases. Germline V gene lookup returns CDR1 KGHSH and CDR2 LQKENI. The CDR3 sequence is 19 residues long. Trimming took 0 bases from V and 0 from J; bases not matched to a gene: 10.

The rearrangement links TRBV10-3 to TRBJ2-7; tentative D call: TRBD1 (5 bases). Germline assignment: CDR1 ENHRY and CDR2 SYGVKD. Trimming removed 3 bases at V and 3 bases at J, with 12 bases between. CDR3 length: 14 residues. The CDR3 DNA is TGTGCCATCAGTGAATCGACAGAATTCTACGAGCAGTACTTC. Its translation is CAISESTEFYEQYF.

The chain uses TRBV5-1 and TRBJ2-2; D unclear. Trimming removed 4 bases at V and 6 bases at J, with 7 bases between. The CDR3 consists of 12 residues. Germline CDR1 SGHRS, CDR2 YFSETQ. This CDR3 is CASSLIPGELFF. As DNA, the CDR3 is TGCGCCAGCAGCCTCATTCCCGGGGAGCTGTTTTTT. The variable domain in full, completed from reference TRBV5-1 and TRBJ2-2, reads KAGVTQTPRYLIKTRGQQVTLSCSPISGHRSVSWYQQTPGQGLQFLFEYFSETQRNKGNFPGRFSGRQFSNSRSEMNVSTLELGDSALYLCASSLIPGELFFGEGSRLTVL.

In DNA form, the CDR3 reads TGTGCCAGCAGAGACAAGAACACCGGGGAGCTGTTTTTT. Translating it yields CASRDKNTGELFF. J is TRBJ2-2 and V is TRBV6-5; no clear D. Germline V CDR1 and CDR2: MNHEY, SVGAGI. The length of the CDR3 is 13 residues. V was pared by 6 bases and J by 1 base, with 6 bases between.

CDR3 in DNA: TGTGCCAGCAGCGCCCATCTCGACGGGGGCTACGAGCAGTACTTC. It translates to CASSAHLDGGYEQYF. The chain combines TRBV9 with TRBJ2-7, with D possibly being TRBD2 (6 bases). CDR3 length: 15 amino acids. Germline V gene data show CDR1 as SGDLS and CDR2 as YYNGEE. V was clipped by 3 bases and J by 3 bases, with 16 bases between them.

This clone was seen a handful of times. The chain carries TRBV27 and TRBJ1-5; D ambiguous. The CDR3 has 13 amino acids. V dropped 8 bases and J dropped 5 bases, with 13 bases sitting between them. Per the germline V gene, CDR1 is MNHEY and CDR2 is SMNVEV (reference sequence). CDR3 coding DNA: TGTGCCAGCGCTAAGGTTAGTGATCAGCCCCAGCATTTT. This gives the protein CASAKVSDQPQHF.

The chain carries TRBV6-6 and TRBJ2-1; TRBD2 matches at 10 bases. The CDR3 extends over 14 amino acids. Germline V gene data show CDR1 as MNHNY and CDR2 as SVGAGI (reference sequence). The junction had 2 bases not matched to a gene; V was cut back by 5 bases and J by 4 bases. The CDR3, as DNA: TGTGCCAGCAGTCCTAGCGGGGGTTACAATGAGCAGTTCTTC. Translated, it gives CASSPSGGYNEQFF.

In this sample, this clone turned up a few times. This sequence joins TRBV12-3 or TRBV12-4 and TRBJ1-1; TRBD1 is a possible D gene (5 bases). This CDR3 comprises 13 residues. V was pared by 5 bases and J by 0 bases, with 7 bases between. Written as DNA, the CDR3 is TGTGCCAGCAGTGGGGCCCTGAACACTGAAGCTTTCTTT. This gives the protein CASSGALNTEAFF.

A single count supports this clone. This sequence joins TRBV5-4 and TRBJ2-1; 9 nucleotides line up with TRBD2. V trimming: 0 bases; J trimming: 5 bases; junction bases outside the gene matches: 6. This CDR3 has 16 residues. Germline V gives CDR1 SGHNT, CDR2 YYREEE (reference sequence). CDR3 DNA sequence: TGTGCCAGCAGCTTGGATGGCGGGGGGGCGAACAATGAGCAGTTCTTC. Translated: CASSLDGGGANNEQFF.

This clone was observed a few times. V is TRBV5-5 and J is TRBJ1-4; D is ambiguous. Germline CDR1 is SGHKS and CDR2 is YYEKEE (reference sequence). The CDR3 totals 12 residues. V was cut by 2 bases and J by 8 bases, with 7 bases left in between. In nucleotides, the CDR3 is TGTGCCAGCAGCTTTACGGGCGAAAAACTGTTTTTT. The encoded protein is CASSFTGEKLFF.

The genes are TRBV28 and TRBJ1-2; D remains unclear. This CDR3 spans 17 amino acids. V was cut by 2 bases and J by 4 bases, with 20 bases left in between. Germline-derived CDR1 and CDR2 are MDHEN and SYDVKM. The CDR3 loop reads CASSLAGPDLWGYGYTF. The CDR3 coding sequence is TGTGCCAGCAGTTTAGCAGGACCAGACCTCTGGGGCTATGGCTACACCTTC.

This clone was recorded a few times. The chain is built from TRBV28 and TRBJ2-6, with D perhaps being TRBD1 or TRBD2 (5 bases each). The CDR3 length is 16 residues. Per germline, CDR1 MDHEN and CDR2 SYDVKM. V lost 4 bases and J lost 0, with 10 bases in between. The CDR3 loop is CASSSWGSSGANVLTF. The CDR3 coding sequence is TGTGCCAGCAGTTCCTGGGGGAGCTCTGGGGCCAACGTCCTGACTTTC.

The chain links TRBV19 to TRBJ1-3; D uncertain. In germline, CDR1 is LNHDA, CDR2 SQIVND (reference sequence). The CDR3 totals 15 residues. V lost 7 bases and J lost 0, with 13 bases in between. CDR3 DNA: TGTGCCAGTACCCCCGACGGACGCTCTGGAAACACCATATATTTT. This sequence encodes CASTPDGRSGNTIYF.

This clone was found a few times. V usage is TRBV12-3 or TRBV12-4 and J usage is TRBJ1-1; D remains unclear. The V end was cut by 3 bases, the J end by 7 bases, with 12 bases between. The length of the CDR3 is 13 residues. The CDR3 DNA follows: TGTGCCAGCAGTTTTTCCACAATGCTTGAAGCTTTCTTT. The encoded protein is CASSFSTMLEAFF.

V and J are TRBV27 and TRBJ2-5; D perhaps matches TRBD1 (5 bases). Trimming left V 4 bases short and J 0 bases short, with 9 bases between. The germline V gene has CDR1 MNHEY and CDR2 SMNVEV (reference sequence). This CDR3 contains 14 residues. CDR3 DNA sequence: TGTGCCAGCAGTTCTCAGGGTCACCAAGAGACCCAGTACTTC. Translation: CASSSQGHQETQYF.

V is TRBV18 and J is TRBJ1-5, with TRBD1 matching over 8 bases. The junction had 10 bases not matched to a gene; V was cut back by 5 bases and J by 4 bases. The length of the CDR3 is 16 residues. Per the germline V gene, CDR1 is KGHSH and CDR2 is LQKENI. CDR3 sequence (DNA): TGTGCCAGCTCATCAACACTGACAGGGGAGAATCAGCCCCAGCATTTT. Its translation is CASSSTLTGENQPQHF. Variable domain in full (rest from reference TRBV18 and TRBJ1-5): NAGVMQNPRHLVRRRGQEARLRCSPMKGHSHVYWYRQLPEEGLKFMVYLQKENIIDESGMPKERFSAEFPKEGPSILRIQQVVRGDSAAYFCASSSTLTGENQPQHFGDGTRLSIL.

The CDR3 region has the DNA TGTGCCAGCAGCCCACAGCGGGGGGGCCCAAATACGCAGTATTTT. Protein sequence: CASSPQRGGPNTQYF. The chain joins TRBV7-9 to TRBJ2-3, with 10 bases aligning to TRBD2. J lost 7 bases, V lost 5 bases, and 9 bases had no gene match. In germline, CDR1 is SEHNR, CDR2 FQNEAQ (reference sequence). The CDR3 is 15 amino acids.

The V call is TRBV19, the J call TRBJ1-5; TRBD1 is a possible D gene (5 bases). CDR1 LNHDA and CDR2 SQIVND come from the germline V gene (reference sequence). CDR3 length equals 13 residues. V lost 4 bases to trimming and J lost 2 bases, with 6 bases between them. The CDR3 sequence is CASSRDGNQPQHF. The CDR3 region has the DNA TGTGCCAGTAGTAGGGACGGCAATCAGCCCCAGCATTTT.

The V call is TRBV24-1, the J call TRBJ2-3; weak D call: TRBD1 (6 bases). The CDR3 contains 14 residues. From germline, CDR1 is KGHDR and CDR2 SFDVKD. V gave up 7 bases and J gave up 1 base, with 11 bases separating them. CDR3 bases: TGTGCCACCAGGGGGACACAAGGCACAGATACGCAGTATTTT. It yields the protein CATRGTQGTDTQYF.

A single count supports this clone. The J gene is TRBJ1-1, the V gene TRBV10-3; 10 bases line up with TRBD1. V shed 2 bases, J shed 5 bases, and the junction held 2 bases outside the gene matches. The CDR3 consists of 14 residues. Germline-derived CDR1 and CDR2 are ENHRY and SYGVKD. The CDR3 DNA sequence: TGTGCCATCAGTGAGAAGGGACAGGGGACTGAAGCTTTCTTT. It codes for CAISEKGQGTEAFF.

This clone appeared a few times. The chain joins TRBV5-5 to TRBJ2-7, with D perhaps being TRBD1 or TRBD2 (6 bases each). Trimming stripped 0 bases from V and 6 bases from J, with 10 bases between. The germline V gene has CDR1 SGHKS and CDR2 YYEKEE (reference sequence). The CDR3 runs to 13 residues. The CDR3 coding sequence is TGTGCCAGCAGCTTGGTAGGGGGGCTCGAGCAGTACTTC. Amino acid sequence: CASSLVGGLEQYF.

CDR3 bases: TGTGCCAGTAGTGGGCGGGTGACTGAAGCTTTCTTT. It encodes CASSGRVTEAFF. The chain links TRBV19 to TRBJ1-1; no reliable D call. This CDR3 is 12 amino acids long. Germline CDR1 and CDR2: LNHDA and SQIVND (reference sequence). Trimming left V 5 bases short and J 5 bases short, with 9 bases between.